This entry lists 19 T cell receptor beta chains sequenced from one sample in a study of T cells after yellow fever vaccination. TCRdb analysed the 5' RACE reads with MiXCR anew, one entry per CDR3 protein. The data hold about 220,000 distinct CDR3 sequences, with about 3% observed a single time. The sequences come from CD4+ T cells sorted from PBMCs, collected 10 days after the yellow fever booster vaccination. These receptors were collected from a young man who received the YFV17D yellow fever vaccine.

This clonotype was seen many times. The rearrangement joins TRBV5-1 to TRBJ2-3; D gene unclear. Germline V gives CDR1 SGHRS, CDR2 YFSETQ. Trimming shortened V by 0 bases and J by 6 bases, and 20 bases separated the two germline ends. CDR3 length: 17 amino acids. CDR3 bases: TGCGCCAGCAGCTTGGATGTCCGGACCGACGGTCGGGATACGCAGTATTTT. The encoded protein is CASSLDVRTDGRDTQYF.

This clonotype was seen more than once but under ten times. The chain couples TRBV9 to TRBJ2-1; D possibly corresponds to TRBD1 (6 bases). Trimming took off 4 bases at V and 1 base at J, with 12 bases between the two ends. In germline, CDR1 is SGDLS, CDR2 YYNGEE. The CDR3 is made up of 15 amino acids. The CDR3 DNA reads TGTGCCAGCAGCCCCGGACAGTTATCCTACAATGAGCAGTTCTTC. Translation gives CASSPGQLSYNEQFF.

This clonotype was counted between two and nine times. This sequence joins TRBV30 and TRBJ1-2, with D unclear. Germline V gives CDR1 GTSNPN, CDR2 SVGIG (reference sequence). The CDR3 has 12 amino acids. Deletions cut 5 bases from V and 7 bases from J, with 14 bases between. CDR3 sequence reads: CAWAPNAVGYTF. The CDR3 DNA reads TGTGCCTGGGCCCCTAACGCGGTTGGCTACACCTTC.

This clonotype was observed a few times. This rearrangement joins TRBV29-1 to TRBJ2-3; 9 bases map to TRBD1. With V trimmed by 6 bases and J by 6 bases, 13 bases remained unmatched. The CDR3 sequence is 15 residues long. CDR1 SQVTM and CDR2 ANQGSEA come from the germline V gene. The CDR3 loop is CSVSVTGGQADTQYF. CDR3 sequence (DNA): TGCAGCGTCTCCGTGACAGGGGGTCAGGCGGATACGCAGTATTTT.

The V gene is TRBV19, the J gene TRBJ2-1; 8 bases are a match to TRBD2. Trimming at V came to 7 bases and at J to 0 bases, leaving 2 bases not matched to a gene. The CDR3 is 14 residues long. Per germline, CDR1 LNHDA and CDR2 SQIVND (reference sequence). The CDR3 nucleotides read TGTGCCAGTAATAGCGGGAACTCCTACAATGAGCAGTTCTTC. It codes for CASNSGNSYNEQFF.

In this sample, this clonotype turned up a few times. This chain links TRBV7-2 with TRBJ1-1; D unresolved. Germline V gene data show CDR1 as SGHTA and CDR2 as FQGNSA. The CDR3 is made up of 12 amino acids. Between the trimmed V and J ends, which lost 1 base and 7 bases, there was a span of 7 bases. The CDR3 nucleotides are TGTGCCAGCAGCTTAGTGGGGTTTGAAGCTTTCTTT. Protein product: CASSLVGFEAFF.

This clonotype was found many times. This chain uses TRBV5-1 with TRBJ2-3; 8 positions match TRBD2. The CDR3 covers 15 residues. V gave up 6 bases and J gave up 2 bases; unmatched junction bases: 8. Germline V gives CDR1 SGHRS, CDR2 YFSETQ. The CDR3 loop is CASKRAGADTDTQYF. The CDR3 bases are TGCGCCAGCAAACGAGCGGGGGCGGACACAGATACGCAGTATTTT.

This rearrangement joins TRBV20-1 to TRBJ2-3, with unresolved D. The V gene's germline CDR1 is DFQATT and CDR2 SNEGSKA (reference sequence). The CDR3 has 14 residues. Trimming took 3 bases from V and 2 from J, leaving 12 bases between them. The CDR3 loop reads CSARLASYTDTQYF. The CDR3, as DNA: TGCAGTGCTAGGTTGGCTTCCTACACAGATACGCAGTATTTT.

This clonotype came up a few times. The chain links TRBV6-5 to TRBJ2-5, with 9 nucleotides matching TRBD1. Trimming at V came to 6 bases and at J to 5 bases, leaving 10 bases not matched to a gene. The CDR3 is 15 amino acids. Germline-derived CDR1 and CDR2 are MNHEY and SVGAGI. For the CDR3, the DNA is TGTGCCAGCAGCCCCACGGGGACAGGGCTTGAGACCCAGTACTTC. It codes for CASSPTGTGLETQYF.

The chain couples TRBV12-3 or TRBV12-4 to TRBJ1-2, with no clear D. CDR3 length: 14 residues. Trimming removed 0 bases from V and 6 bases from J, with 11 bases in between. The CDR3 sequence is CASSLAHVPDGYTF. CDR3 coding DNA: TGTGCCAGCAGTTTAGCGCATGTCCCGGATGGCTACACCTTC.

This clonotype was counted ten times or more. The J gene is TRBJ1-1, the V gene TRBV6-2 or TRBV6-3; D is undetermined. V lost 6 bases and J 1 base, leaving 9 bases between the germline ends. The germline gives CDR1 MNHEY, CDR2 SVGEGT. The CDR3 spans 13 residues. CDR3 loop: CASRPSANTEAFF. CDR3 nucleotides: TGTGCCAGCAGGCCTTCGGCGAACACTGAAGCTTTCTTT.

Many counts were recorded for this clonotype. The J gene is TRBJ2-1, the V gene TRBV10-3, with D tentatively TRBD1 or TRBD2 (7 bases each). This CDR3 is built from 14 residues. The V end lost 0 bases, the J end lost 7 bases, and 10 bases lay between the germline ends. Germline V gives CDR1 ENHRY, CDR2 SYGVKD. CDR3 region: CAISESRGGNEQFF. The CDR3 DNA sequence: TGTGCCATCAGTGAGTCCAGGGGGGGGAATGAGCAGTTCTTC.

The chain links TRBV4-3 to TRBJ2-2, with a weak D call TRBD1 (6 bases). Germline lookup yields CDR1 LGHNA and CDR2 YSLEER. The CDR3 is made up of 18 amino acids. Deletions cut 1 base from V and 5 bases from J, with 20 bases between. The CDR3 bases are TGCGCCAGCAGCCAAGGGGGACACAGGGATTCGTGGACCGGGGAGCTGTTTTTT. It yields the protein CASSQGGHRDSWTGELFF.

This clonotype came up a few times. V gene TRBV4-2 combines with J gene TRBJ1-2; 9 nucleotides align to TRBD1. The V and J ends lost 6 bases and 6 bases, in that order; junction bases with no gene match: 11. CDR1 and CDR2 (germline): LGHNA, YNFKEQ. The CDR3 spans 15 residues. The CDR3: CASRRNGDRVDGYTF. Here the CDR3 DNA reads TGTGCCAGCAGACGGAACGGGGACAGGGTGGATGGCTACACCTTC.

This clonotype was detected many times. The rearrangement joins TRBV3-1 to TRBJ1-1; unclear D gene. The CDR3 totals 14 residues. The germline CDR1 and CDR2 sequences are LGHDT and YNNKEL (reference sequence). V dropped 4 bases and J dropped 2 bases, with 11 bases sitting between them. The CDR3 DNA follows: TGTGCCAGCAGCCGGGAGGGTATAAACACTGAAGCTTTCTTT. Translation: CASSREGINTEAFF.

CDR3 bases: TGTGCCAGTAGTATAGGCCCGTTCCGGGCTAGGGCAAATCAGCCCCAGCATTTT. Protein: CASSIGPFRARANQPQHF. This rearrangement joins TRBV19 to TRBJ1-5; D is unresolved. Trimming cost V 1 base and J 4 bases, with 20 bases left between them. Germline loops: CDR1 LNHDA, CDR2 SQIVND (reference sequence). This CDR3 spans 18 amino acids.

This clonotype occurred many times. This rearrangement joins TRBV20-1 to TRBJ2-2, with no clear D. Germline V gene sequence: CDR1 DFQATT, CDR2 SNEGSKA (reference sequence). The CDR3 consists of 14 residues. Trimming shortened V by 3 bases and J by 2 bases, and 10 bases separated the two germline ends. Written as DNA, the CDR3 is TGCAGTGCTAGCCCTAGAATAAACACCGGGGAGCTGTTTTTT. Its translation is CSASPRINTGELFF.

The chain employs TRBV11-3 and TRBJ2-1; TRBD2 matches 7 bases. Trimming took 5 bases from V and 4 from J; bases not matched to a gene: 5. The length of the CDR3 is 14 residues. Looked up from germline, CDR1 is SGHNT and CDR2 is YENEEA. DNA for the CDR3: TGTGCCAGCAGCGTTACTAGCGCGTACAATGAGCAGTTCTTC. This sequence encodes CASSVTSAYNEQFF.

This clonotype was detected only a few times. This rearrangement joins TRBV5-1 to TRBJ1-1, with 7 bases aligning to TRBD1. Germline loops: CDR1 SGHRS, CDR2 YFSETQ. CDR3 length equals 17 residues. V lost 5 bases, J lost 0 bases, and 13 bases stayed unmatched. Here the CDR3 DNA reads TGCGCCAGCAGAACGGCCCCGGGACAGACATTGAACACTGAAGCTTTCTTT. Residues: CASRTAPGQTLNTEAFF.